These 13 T cell receptor beta chains came from one sample sequenced in a study of tissue T cells after allogeneic stem cell transplantation. TCRdb's copy holds only in-frame clones and misses some; the assay was immunoSEQ multiplex PCR. The table lists over 1,500 clones, around four fifths of them singletons, with approximately 7.8% in the top ten. Material: liver tissue, obtained at autopsy. The source of these receptors is a male patient older than 55 with steroid-refractory graft-versus-host disease after an allogeneic stem cell transplant. Some T cells may possibly be graft donor cells.

This chain links TRBV6-4 with TRBJ1-6; D is unclear. With 2 bases removed from V and 5 bases from J, the gap between germline ends came to 4 bases. The CDR3 extends over 13 amino acids. Germline V CDR1 and CDR2: MRHNA, SNTAGT. The CDR3 DNA sequence: TGTGCCAGCAGTGACAGGGATAATTCACCCCTCCACTTT. This encodes CASSDRDNSPLHF.

This clone was seen only once. The rearrangement links TRBV20-1 to TRBJ2-3; possibly TRBD2 for D (6 bases). This CDR3 is built from 15 residues. Germline V gives CDR1 DFQATT, CDR2 SNEGSKA (reference sequence). Trimming pared 3 bases from V and 2 bases from J, leaving 15 bases between. CDR3 region: CSASSSGGFTDTQYF. For the CDR3, the DNA is TGCAGTGCTAGTTCGTCCGGGGGATTCACAGATACGCAGTATTTT.

V is TRBV7-9 and J is TRBJ2-7; possible D gene TRBD1, 5 bases. Looked up from germline, CDR1 is SEHNR and CDR2 is FQNEAQ (reference sequence). V shed 6 bases and J shed 3 bases, with 6 bases lying between them. The CDR3 covers 11 residues. In DNA form, the CDR3 reads TGTGCCAGCAGTGACAGCTACGAGCAGTACTTC. Encoded protein: CASSDSYEQYF.

The gene calls are TRBV7-8 and TRBJ1-1, with D perhaps TRBD1 (5 bases). CDR3 length equals 16 residues. Trimming took off 5 bases at V and 4 bases at J, with 20 bases between the two ends. CDR1 and CDR2 from the germline V gene are SGHVS and FQNEAQ. CDR3 bases: TGTGCCAGCAGCAGATTGGGGGTTGGAGTGGGCACTGAAGCTTTCTTT. It specifies CASSRLGVGVGTEAFF. Together with reference TRBV7-8 and TRBJ1-1, the CDR3 gives the full variable domain: GAGVSQSPRYKVAKRGQDVALRCDPISGHVSLFWYQQALGQGPEFLTYFQNEAQLDKSGLPSDRFFAERPEGSVSTLKIQRTQQEDSAVYLCASSRLGVGVGTEAFFGQGTRLTVV.

This sequence joins TRBV11-3 and TRBJ2-1; either TRBD1 or TRBD2 may supply D (5 bases each). The CDR3 spans 12 residues. The ends were cut back, 1 base at V and 10 bases at J, with 8 bases in the middle. Germline lookup yields CDR1 SGHNT and CDR2 YENEEA. In DNA, the CDR3 is TGTGCCAGCAGCTTAGGCAGGGAGGAGCAGTTCTTC. It is translated as CASSLGREEQFF.

The V and J genes are TRBV25-1 and TRBJ2-3, with D possibly matching TRBD2 (5 bases). V shed 8 bases and J shed 2 bases, with 8 bases lying between them. The CDR3 is 12 amino acids. The germline V gene encodes CDR1 MGHDK and CDR2 SYGVNS. This chain's CDR3 is CASEGDTDTQYF. In DNA, the CDR3 is TGTGCCAGCGAGGGTGACACAGATACGCAGTATTTT.

This sequence joins TRBV9 and TRBJ1-5, with D hard to call. The V end lost 1 base, the J end lost 11 bases, and 25 bases lay between the germline ends. The CDR3 has 17 residues. Germline assignment: CDR1 SGDLS and CDR2 YYNGEE. CDR3 bases: TGTGCCAGCAGCGTATCCGCGTCGGGCCCATTTAGTGCGGCCCAGCATTTT. Protein sequence: CASSVSASGPFSAAQHF.

The rearrangement joins TRBV11-2 to TRBJ2-7; the match to TRBD1 covers 9 bases. V lost 3 bases to trimming and J lost 5 bases; unmatched junction nucleotides: 8. The CDR3 is 15 residues long. Germline CDR1 is SGHAT and CDR2 is FQNNGV. The CDR3 sequence is CASSFRWTGVNEQYF. CDR3 sequence (DNA): TGTGCCAGCAGCTTCAGATGGACAGGGGTCAACGAGCAGTACTTC.

The chain links TRBV28 to TRBJ2-1; TRBD1 matches at 8 bases. The CDR3 spans 15 residues. The germline gives CDR1 MDHEN, CDR2 SYDVKM. V lost 1 base and J lost 5; bases outside the gene matches: 4. The CDR3 DNA sequence: TGTGCCAGCAGTTTATTGGCAGGGGGCAACAATGAGCAGTTCTTC. Its protein is CASSLLAGGNNEQFF.

This chain links TRBV5-1 with TRBJ2-1, with 10 bases that match TRBD2. The CDR3 spans 16 residues. Germline CDR1 reads SGHRS; CDR2 reads YFSETQ. V trimming: 4 bases; J trimming: 3 bases; junction bases outside the gene matches: 7. The CDR3 DNA sequence: TGCGCCAGCAGCCTTAGCGGGGGGAACATCTACAATGAGCAGTTCTTC. Translated: CASSLSGGNIYNEQFF.

The rearrangement joins TRBV27 to TRBJ1-2; no reliable D call. The germline V gene encodes CDR1 MNHEY and CDR2 SMNVEV (reference sequence). CDR3 length: 12 residues. Trimming removed 5 bases from V and 8 bases from J, with 12 bases in between. CDR3 amino acids: CASSKPPEGYTF. CDR3 DNA sequence: TGTGCCAGCAGTAAACCGCCCGAGGGCTACACCTTC.

The gene calls are TRBV13 and TRBJ2-3, with D possibly being TRBD1 or TRBD2 (8 bases each). This CDR3 has 16 amino acids. The ends were cut back, 3 bases at V and 3 bases at J, with 16 bases in the middle. Germline V gene data show CDR1 as PRHDT and CDR2 as FYEKMQ (reference sequence). The CDR3 region is CASSFGQGGGTDTQYF. The CDR3, as DNA: TGTGCCAGCAGCTTTGGACAGGGCGGGGGGACAGATACGCAGTATTTT.

The J gene is TRBJ1-5, the V gene TRBV6-5; D possibly corresponds to TRBD1 (5 bases). Deletions cut 6 bases from V and 5 bases from J, with 17 bases between. The CDR3 sequence is 15 residues long. Germline V gene sequence: CDR1 MNHEY, CDR2 SVGAGI. The CDR3 bases are TGTGCCAGCAGCCCCCGGCAGAGGGGAGATCAGCCCCAGCATTTT. Amino acids: CASSPRQRGDQPQHF.